Listed below are T cell receptor beta chains from one sample, sequenced in a study of T cell responses to AZD1222 COVID-19 vaccine. TCRdb keeps only in-frame clones here, not all; method: immunoSEQ multiplex PCR. The sample gives 100,000 to 150,000 clones, under 95% of which show up once; under 1.2% is in the top ten. The sequenced sample was peripheral blood, obtained 28 days after the second AZD1222 dose. These receptor sequences come from an adult who received the AZD1222 COVID-19 vaccine. Each CDR3 is given with its conserved first and last residue. D genes are given only for firm matches. Clone size is shown for a subset of rows, as once, few, many or a class of expanded clone.

TRBV5-6	NA	TRBJ2-7	TRBD1	CASSLAGQSYEQYF	TGTGCCAGCAGCTTGGCGGGACAGTCCTACGAGCAGTACTTC
TRBV7-8	NA	TRBJ1-2	NA	CASSPTLAGHNSTF	TGTGCCAGCAGCCCAACGTTGGCAGGGCACAATTCAACGTTC
TRBV3-1/TRBV3-2	NA	TRBJ2-1	NA	CASSQGQGWNNEQFF	TGTGCCAGCAGCCAAGGGCAAGGGTGGAACAATGAGCAGTTCTTC
TRBV9	NA	TRBJ2-7	NA	CASSASYGSSYEQYF	TGTGCCAGCAGCGCGTCATACGGATCCTCCTACGAGCAGTACTTC
TRBV27	NA	TRBJ1-1	NA	CASSFFRDKANTEAFF	TGTGCCAGCAGTTTTTTCCGGGACAAAGCGAACACTGAAGCTTTCTTT
TRBV21-1	NA	TRBJ1-5	NA	CASSKGGTGYQPQHF	TGTGCCAGCAGCAAAGGCGGGACAGGGTACCAGCCCCAGCATTTT
TRBV7-9	NA	TRBJ1-1	NA	CASIPDLGTEAFF	TGTGCCAGCATTCCGGACTTGGGCACTGAAGCTTTCTTT
TRBV15	NA	TRBJ1-6	NA	CATSHGASPLHF	TGTGCCACCTCCCATGGGGCTTCACCCCTCCACTTT
TRBV6-1	NA	TRBJ2-4	NA	CASSEANDRLAKNIQYF	TGTGCCAGCAGTGAAGCCAACGACAGACTAGCCAAAAACATTCAGTACTTC
TRBV9	NA	TRBJ2-2	NA	CASSPRGVNTGELFF	TGTGCCAGCAGCCCGAGGGGGGTAAACACCGGGGAGCTGTTTTTT
TRBV18	NA	TRBJ2-5	NA	CASSPRASWETQYF	TGTGCCAGCTCACCCCGCGCCAGTTGGGAGACCCAGTACTTC
TRBV7-3	once	TRBJ1-4	NA	CASRALRRKLFF	TGTGCCAGCAGGGCCCTCAGGCGAAAACTGTTTTTT
TRBV19	once	TRBJ1-3	NA	CASTPLIGARGNTIYF	TGTGCCAGTACCCCCCTGATTGGGGCGCGTGGAAACACCATATATTTT
TRBV7-8	NA	TRBJ1-1	NA	CASSLPAGAFVGNTEAFF	TGTGCCAGCAGCTTACCGGCAGGGGCTTTCGTAGGAAACACTGAAGCTTTCTTT
TRBV18	once	TRBJ1-5	NA	CASSQGRADNQPQHF	TGTGCCAGCTCACAAGGTAGGGCAGATAATCAGCCCCAGCATTTT
TRBV5-1	NA	TRBJ2-5	NA	CASRETSEETQYF	TGCGCCAGCAGAGAGACATCTGAAGAGACCCAGTACTTC
TRBV2	NA	TRBJ2-3	TRBD2	CASSPGLAGADTQYF	TGTGCCAGCAGTCCAGGACTAGCGGGAGCAGATACGCAGTATTTT
TRBV5-4	few	TRBJ1-6	TRBD1	CASSEDRARRNSPLHF	TGTGCCAGCAGCGAGGACAGGGCGAGGAGAAATTCACCCCTCCACTTT
TRBV5-1	NA	TRBJ1-2	NA	CASSLSGGSANYGYTF	TGCGCCAGCAGCTTGAGCGGGGGCTCCGCTAACTATGGCTACACCTTC
TRBV30	NA	TRBJ2-5	NA	CAWSPGRRKQETQYF	TGTGCCTGGAGTCCCGGCAGGCGAAAACAAGAGACCCAGTACTTC
TRBV6-5	NA	TRBJ1-1	NA	CASSLTPGGYTEAFF	TGTGCCAGCAGTCTTACCCCGGGGGGATACACTGAAGCTTTCTTT
TRBV28	NA	TRBJ1-5	NA	CASSLSLRNQPQHF	TGTGCCAGCAGTTTATCCTTGCGCAATCAGCCCCAGCATTTT
TRBV2	NA	TRBJ1-1	NA	CASNLQGRNTEAFF	TGTGCCAGCAATCTTCAGGGGCGGAACACTGAAGCTTTCTTT
TRBV5-1	NA	TRBJ1-2	NA	CASSTGAGANYGYTF	TGCGCCAGCAGCACCGGTGCCGGGGCGAACTATGGCTACACCTTC
TRBV6-5	NA	TRBJ1-5	TRBD1	CASSLQGASNQPQHF	TGTGCCAGCAGTCTACAGGGGGCTAGCAATCAGCCCCAGCATTTT
TRBV2	NA	TRBJ1-3	TRBD1	CASRGGTVRNTIYF	TGTGCCAGCAGAGGGGGGACAGTACGAAACACCATATATTTT
TRBV14	NA	TRBJ1-1	TRBD1	CASSRGLDTEAFF	TGTGCCAGCAGTAGGGGGCTGGACACTGAAGCTTTCTTT
TRBV10-3	NA	TRBJ2-3	TRBD1	CAISESTGTGGTDTQYF	TGTGCCATCAGTGAGTCGACTGGGACAGGTGGCACAGATACGCAGTATTTT
TRBV27	NA	TRBJ2-1	TRBD1	CASSDRTGTNEQFF	TGTGCCAGCAGTGACCGGACAGGGACGAATGAGCAGTTCTTC
TRBV7-9	NA	TRBJ2-3	TRBD2	CASSFSGRAADTQYF	TGTGCCAGCAGCTTTAGCGGGAGGGCCGCTGATACGCAGTATTTT
TRBV6-5	NA	TRBJ2-7	TRBD2	CASRLAGGSLYEQYF	TGTGCCAGCAGATTGGCGGGCGGGAGTCTGTACGAGCAGTACTTC
TRBV7-6	NA	TRBJ1-1	TRBD1	CASSNRDRLDAEAFF	TGTGCCAGCAGCAACCGGGACAGGCTCGATGCTGAAGCTTTCTTT
TRBV4-1	NA	TRBJ2-5	NA	CASSRGQPQETQYF	TGCGCCAGCAGCCGAGGACAGCCCCAAGAGACCCAGTACTTC
TRBV30	NA	TRBJ1-1	NA	CAWSLRPTSGAFF	TGTGCCTGGAGTTTAAGGCCAACCTCTGGAGCTTTCTTT
TRBV2	NA	TRBJ1-1	NA	CASSEFGEAFF	TGTGCCAGCAGTGAGTTCGGTGAAGCTTTCTTT
TRBV5-1	NA	TRBJ2-7	TRBD1	CASYRTGGYEQYF	TGCGCCAGCTATAGGACAGGGGGTTACGAGCAGTACTTC
TRBV18	NA	TRBJ2-7	TRBD2	CASSPPSGWAYEQYF	TGTGCCAGCTCACCTCCTAGCGGGTGGGCCTACGAGCAGTACTTC
TRBV6-6	NA	TRBJ1-5	TRBD1	CASSPRRQGDSNQPQHF	TGTGCCAGCAGTCCACGAAGACAGGGTGATAGCAATCAGCCCCAGCATTTT
TRBV5-1	NA	TRBJ1-2	TRBD1	CASSLEGGQGVSYGYTF	TGCGCCAGCAGCTTGGAGGGTGGACAGGGTGTGTCCTATGGCTACACCTTC
TRBV7-9	few	TRBJ1-2	TRBD1	CASSLGQGNGYTF	TGTGCCAGCAGCTTAGGACAGGGGAATGGCTACACCTTC
TRBV6-5	NA	TRBJ1-5	NA	CASSRASNQPQHF	TGTGCCAGCAGTCGAGCGTCCAATCAGCCCCAGCATTTT
TRBV27	NA	TRBJ2-1	NA	CASSLRGFNEQFF	TGTGCCAGCAGTTTAAGAGGGTTCAATGAGCAGTTCTTC
TRBV7-2	NA	TRBJ2-1	NA	CASSSVWFRFNEQFF	TGTGCCAGCAGCTCAGTATGGTTCAGATTCAACGAGCAGTTCTTC
TRBV28	once	TRBJ2-1	NA	CASSPQGDNEQFF	TGTGCCAGCAGTCCCCAAGGGGACAATGAGCAGTTCTTC
TRBV6-5	few	TRBJ2-1	NA	CASMEAAYNEQFF	TGTGCCAGCATGGAGGCGGCCTACAATGAGCAGTTCTTC
TRBV9	NA	TRBJ2-1	NA	CASSAGLLGEQFF	TGTGCCAGCAGCGCGGGACTTCTTGGAGAGCAGTTCTTC
TRBV5-4	NA	TRBJ2-1	NA	CASSGDPSGGEQFF	TGTGCCAGCAGCGGGGACCCAAGCGGTGGTGAGCAGTTCTTC
TRBV7-6	NA	TRBJ1-1	NA	CASSSDGTEAFF	TGTGCCAGCAGCTCAGATGGCACTGAAGCTTTCTTT
TRBV28	NA	TRBJ1-4	NA	CASSRRGRDEKLFF	TGTGCCAGCAGTCGGAGGGGGAGGGATGAAAAACTGTTTTTT
TRBV3-1/TRBV3-2	NA	TRBJ2-1	NA	CASSLRGSTGPKFF	TGTGCCAGCAGCCTTAGGGGGTCCACCGGACCCAAGTTCTTC
TRBV11-3	NA	TRBJ2-2	TRBD2	CASSAGGAEANTGELFF	TGTGCCAGCAGCGCGGGGGGGGCAGAAGCGAACACCGGGGAGCTGTTTTTT
TRBV24-1	NA	TRBJ2-3	TRBD1	CATSDPGQGIDTDTQYF	TGTGCCACCAGTGACCCCGGACAGGGGATCGACACAGATACGCAGTATTTT
TRBV27	NA	TRBJ2-4	TRBD1	CASKETGTENIQYF	TGTGCCAGCAAAGAAACCGGGACAGAAAACATTCAGTACTTC
TRBV28	NA	TRBJ2-7	NA	CASSLGEWGVYEQYF	TGTGCCAGCAGCCTCGGTGAGTGGGGGGTCTACGAGCAGTACTTC
TRBV25-1	NA	TRBJ2-7	TRBD1	CASSAEGQGGYEQYF	TGTGCCAGTTCTGCCGAAGGACAGGGGGGCTACGAGCAGTACTTC
TRBV14	NA	TRBJ1-2	NA	CASSQDSGRANYGYTF	TGTGCCAGCAGCCAAGATTCCGGCAGGGCGAACTATGGCTACACCTTC
TRBV12-3/TRBV12-4	NA	TRBJ1-1	NA	CASSFSGGTEAFF	TGTGCCAGCAGTTTCTCTGGGGGCACTGAAGCTTTCTTT
TRBV27	NA	TRBJ1-5	NA	CASSPFPSHNNQPQHF	TGTGCCAGCAGCCCTTTCCCCTCACATAACAATCAGCCCCAGCATTTT